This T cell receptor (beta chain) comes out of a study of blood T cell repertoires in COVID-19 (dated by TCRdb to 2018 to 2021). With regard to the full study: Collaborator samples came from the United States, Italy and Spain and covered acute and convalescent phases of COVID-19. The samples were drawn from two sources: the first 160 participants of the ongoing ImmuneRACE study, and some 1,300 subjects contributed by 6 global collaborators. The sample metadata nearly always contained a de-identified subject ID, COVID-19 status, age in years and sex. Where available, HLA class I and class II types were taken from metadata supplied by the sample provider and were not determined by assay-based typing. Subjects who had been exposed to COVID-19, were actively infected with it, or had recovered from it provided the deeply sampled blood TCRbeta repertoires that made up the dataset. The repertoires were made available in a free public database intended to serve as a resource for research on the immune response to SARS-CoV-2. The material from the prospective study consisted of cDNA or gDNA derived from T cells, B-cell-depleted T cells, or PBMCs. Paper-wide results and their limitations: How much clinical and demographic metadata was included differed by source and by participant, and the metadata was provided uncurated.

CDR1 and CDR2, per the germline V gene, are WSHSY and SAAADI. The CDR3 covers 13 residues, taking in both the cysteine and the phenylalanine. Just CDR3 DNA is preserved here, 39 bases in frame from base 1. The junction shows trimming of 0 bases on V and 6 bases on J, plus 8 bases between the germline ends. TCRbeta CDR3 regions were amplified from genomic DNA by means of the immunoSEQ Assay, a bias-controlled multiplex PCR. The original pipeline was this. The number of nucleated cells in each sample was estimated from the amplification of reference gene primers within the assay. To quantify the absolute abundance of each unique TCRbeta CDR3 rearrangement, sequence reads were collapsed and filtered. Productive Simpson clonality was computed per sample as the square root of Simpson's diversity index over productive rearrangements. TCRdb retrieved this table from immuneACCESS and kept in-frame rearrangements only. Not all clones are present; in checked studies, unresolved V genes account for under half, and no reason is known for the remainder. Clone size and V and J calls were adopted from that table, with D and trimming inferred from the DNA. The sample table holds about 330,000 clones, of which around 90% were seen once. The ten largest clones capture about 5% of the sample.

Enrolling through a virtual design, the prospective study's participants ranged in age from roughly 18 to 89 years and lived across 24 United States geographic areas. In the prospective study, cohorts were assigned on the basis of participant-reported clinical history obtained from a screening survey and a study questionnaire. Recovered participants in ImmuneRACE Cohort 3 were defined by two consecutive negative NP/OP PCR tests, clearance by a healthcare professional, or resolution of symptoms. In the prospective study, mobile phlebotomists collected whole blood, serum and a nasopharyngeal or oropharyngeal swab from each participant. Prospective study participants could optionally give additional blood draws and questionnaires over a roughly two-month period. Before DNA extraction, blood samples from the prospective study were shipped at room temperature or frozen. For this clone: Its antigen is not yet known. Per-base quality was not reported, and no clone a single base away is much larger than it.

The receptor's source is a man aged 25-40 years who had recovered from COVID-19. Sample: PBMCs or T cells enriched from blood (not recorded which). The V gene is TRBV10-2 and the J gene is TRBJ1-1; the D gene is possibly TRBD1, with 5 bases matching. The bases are TGCGCCAGCAGTGAGTCAGGGGCCTCTGAAGCTTTCTTT. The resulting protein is CASSESGASEAFF.